This is a list of T cell receptor beta chains from one sample in a study of blood T cell repertoires in COVID-19. Only in-frame clones appear in the TCRdb table, and some are missing; sequencing was by immunoSEQ multiplex PCR. Of around 390,000 clones listed, just under 90% were seen once; the top ten hold roughly 9.4%. The specimen sequenced was PBMCs or T cells enriched from blood (not recorded which). All receptors derive from a woman aged 45-65 years who had recovered from COVID-19. Each CDR3 is given with its conserved first and last residue. The D gene is left open where the match is weak. Some rows have no size entry. The others give once, few or many, or a class for an expanded clone.

V	D	size	J	DNA	CDR3
TRBV5-4	TRBD1	.	TRBJ2-5	TGTGCCAGCAACCTCAGGGGGCGAGGGGAGACCCAGTACTTC	CASNLRGRGETQYF
TRBV28	.	.	TRBJ1-2	TGTGCCAGCAGTTCTCAGGGGACGTATGACTACACCTTC	CASSSQGTYDYTF
TRBV7-9	.	.	TRBJ1-2	TGTGCCAGCAGCTCGGGGTCGGGTATCTACACCTTC	CASSSGSGIYTF
TRBV19	.	.	TRBJ1-4	TGTGCCAGTAGAACGACTGCAACTAATGAAAAACTGTTTTTT	CASRTTATNEKLFF
TRBV6-1	.	.	TRBJ2-7	TGTGCCAGCAGTGAAAGGGTTGGAGGATCTTCCTCCTACGAGCAGTACTTC	CASSERVGGSSSYEQYF
TRBV5-1	.	.	TRBJ2-3	TGCGCCAGCAGCTTTCCTCGGGGGGCCACAGATACGCAGTATTTT	CASSFPRGATDTQYF
TRBV13	.	.	TRBJ1-1	TGTGCCAGCAGCCCCGCAGGGCTGAACACTGAAGCTTTCTTT	CASSPAGLNTEAFF
TRBV5-4	.	.	TRBJ2-1	TGTGCCAGCAGCTTGGAAACTAACAATGAGCAGTTCTTC	CASSLETNNEQFF
TRBV25-1	.	.	TRBJ1-3	TGTGCCAGCAGTGAAGCGGGGTCCTCTGGAAACACCATATATTTT	CASSEAGSSGNTIYF
TRBV10-3	.	.	TRBJ1-5	TGTGCCATCAGTGAGGCCAGGGATCAGCCCCAGCATTTT	CAISEARDQPQHF
TRBV5-6	TRBD2	.	TRBJ2-5	TGTGCCAGCAGCGTTGGGGGGGACCAGTACTTC	CASSVGGDQYF
TRBV10-1	.	.	TRBJ2-4	TGCGCCAGCAGTGGGCCAGGGGGACTAGCCAAAAACATTCAGTACTTC	CASSGPGGLAKNIQYF
TRBV2	TRBD2	.	TRBJ2-3	TGTGCCACAGCAGGGCTAGCGGGGGGTTCCACAGATACGCAGTATTTT	CATAGLAGGSTDTQYF
TRBV4-1	.	few	TRBJ2-5	TGCGCCAGCAGCCAAGGCGGCGGCCAAGAGACCCAGTACTTC	CASSQGGGQETQYF
TRBV5-6	TRBD1	.	TRBJ2-7	TGTGCCAGCAGCTTACTGAGACAGGGGGACTACGAGCAGTACTTC	CASSLLRQGDYEQYF
TRBV3-1/TRBV3-2	.	few	TRBJ2-7	TGTGCCAGCAGCCAAGCCGGGACACCATACGAGCAGTACTTC	CASSQAGTPYEQYF
TRBV7-9	.	.	TRBJ2-1	TGTGCCAGCAGAGAGGGGGATTCCTACAATGAGCAGTTCTTC	CASREGDSYNEQFF
TRBV7-2	.	.	TRBJ2-1	TGTGCCAGCAGCTCTAGCCTGTTCCCTGAGCAGTTCTTC	CASSSSLFPEQFF
TRBV28	.	once	TRBJ1-5	TGTGCCAGCAATTCGGGAGATCAGCCCCAGCATTTT	CASNSGDQPQHF
TRBV3-1/TRBV3-2	TRBD1	.	TRBJ2-5	TGTGCCAGCAGCCCTACCCCCGGGACAGCAGAGACCCAGTACTTC	CASSPTPGTAETQYF
TRBV28	TRBD2	.	TRBJ2-7	TGTGCCAGCAGTCTACCGGGTCAGGGAGGGAACGAGCAGTACTTC	CASSLPGQGGNEQYF
TRBV12-3/TRBV12-4	.	once	TRBJ2-7	TGTGCCAGCAGTTTACAGGAAGGGGACGAGCAGTACTTC	CASSLQEGDEQYF
TRBV19	TRBD1	few	TRBJ2-7	TGTGCCAGTAGTATCGCGGGACAGGGTGCGCAGTACTTC	CASSIAGQGAQYF
TRBV21-1	.	few	TRBJ1-2	TGTGCCAGCAGCAAAGAGGGGGCAGTGCCTAACTATGGCTACACCTTC	CASSKEGAVPNYGYTF
TRBV6-5	.	.	TRBJ1-1	TGTGCCAGCAGTTACTACAGGGTCAACACTGAAGCTTTCTTT	CASSYYRVNTEAFF
TRBV11-3	TRBD1	.	TRBJ1-1	TGTGCCAGCAGCCCGGGACAGGGGTCTGAAGCTTTCTTT	CASSPGQGSEAFF
TRBV5-8	.	.	TRBJ1-6	TGTGCCAGCAGCCCGTGGGAGGGTGGATATACACCCCTCCACTTT	CASSPWEGGYTPLHF
TRBV6-5	.	few	TRBJ1-1	TGTGCCAGCAGGGCAGGGTCGGCTGAAGCTTTCTTT	CASRAGSAEAFF
TRBV6-5	TRBD1	.	TRBJ1-2	TGTGCCAGCAGTTACTCACAGGGGAATGGCTACACCTTC	CASSYSQGNGYTF
TRBV9	TRBD2	.	TRBJ2-3	TGTGCCAGCAGCGGCACTAGCGGGGGGGCGGGCACGCAGTATTTT	CASSGTSGGAGTQYF
TRBV4-1	.	.	TRBJ1-4	TGCGCCAGCAGCCAAGGACCGGGGACACTAGAAAAACTGTTTTTT	CASSQGPGTLEKLFF
TRBV30	TRBD1	.	TRBJ2-7	TGTGCCTGGAGACTCGGACAGGGAGGAGAGCAGTACTTC	CAWRLGQGGEQYF
TRBV5-1	.	.	TRBJ1-1	TGCGCCAGCAGCGAACTGGGTATGGGGCAGGACACTGAAGCTTTCTTT	CASSELGMGQDTEAFF
TRBV29-1	TRBD1	.	TRBJ2-7	TGCAGCGCCCTAAGGGACAGGGCTTCCTACGAGCAGTACTTC	CSALRDRASYEQYF
TRBV11-3	.	.	TRBJ2-3	TGTGCCAGCAGCTCCATTACAGATACGCAGTATTTT	CASSSITDTQYF